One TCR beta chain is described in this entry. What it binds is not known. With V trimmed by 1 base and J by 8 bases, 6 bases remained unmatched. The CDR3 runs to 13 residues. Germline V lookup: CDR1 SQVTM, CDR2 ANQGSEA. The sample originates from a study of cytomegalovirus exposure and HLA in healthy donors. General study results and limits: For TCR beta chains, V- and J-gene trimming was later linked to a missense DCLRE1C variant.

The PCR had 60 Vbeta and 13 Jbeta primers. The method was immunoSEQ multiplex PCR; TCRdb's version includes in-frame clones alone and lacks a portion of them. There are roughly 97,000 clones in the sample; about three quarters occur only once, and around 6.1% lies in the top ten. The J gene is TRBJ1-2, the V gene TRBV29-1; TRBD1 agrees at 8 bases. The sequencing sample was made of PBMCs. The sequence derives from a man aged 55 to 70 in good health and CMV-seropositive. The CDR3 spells CSVEGQGTGGYTF. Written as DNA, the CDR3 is TGCAGCGTTGAAGGACAGGGGACGGGGGGCTACACCTTC.